The rows below give T cell receptor beta chains drawn from one sample of a study of CD8+CD57+ T cells in acquired aplastic anemia. TCRdb reprocessed the reads via MiXCR and lists one record per CDR3 protein. This sample yields 100,000 to 130,000 distinct CDR3 sequences, of which 51% are seen a single time; approximately 32% belongs to the top ten. The sample was sorted CD4+, CD8+, or CD8+CD57+ T cells (not recorded which) from PBMCs. All receptors come from a human donor in good health, serving as a control. CDR3s include the opening cysteine and the closing phenylalanine or tryptophan. D genes are given only for firm matches. Clone size is not always given. Where it is, it says once, few, many or a class for expanded clones.

NA	TRBJ1-5	TRBV7-9	NA	TGTGCCAGCAGCTTAGACAGTCCCAATCAGCCCCAGCATTTT	CASSLDSPNQPQHF
TRBD1	TRBJ2-7	TRBV4-1	few	TGCGCCAGCAGCCAAGATGAAGGGACAGGGTTTGAGCAGTACTTC	CASSQDEGTGFEQYF
NA	TRBJ2-3	TRBV5-6	many	TGTGCCAGCAGCTTGGATGCAACGAGCACAGATACGCAGTATTTT	CASSLDATSTDTQYF
NA	TRBJ2-3	TRBV20-1	NA	TGCAGTGCTAGAGATCGACGGAAACTTAGCACAGATACGCAGTATTTT	CSARDRRKLSTDTQYF
NA	TRBJ1-1	TRBV2	NA	TGTTCCAGCACCCAGACAGGTTTGCTCACTGAAGCTTTCTTT	CSSTQTGLLTEAFF
NA	TRBJ1-1	TRBV7-8	many	TGTGCCAGCAGCCCATTCCCGGGGGACATGAACACTGAAGCTTTCTTT	CASSPFPGDMNTEAFF
NA	TRBJ2-7	TRBV15	NA	TGTGCCACTCGAGTGGACGGCTCCTACGAGCAGTACTTC	CATRVDGSYEQYF
NA	TRBJ1-2	TRBV19	NA	TGTGCCAGTAGTAGCTATGGCTACACCTTC	CASSSYGYTF
TRBD1	TRBJ1-6	TRBV19	NA	TGTGCCAGTAGAGACACCGGGACAGATAATTCACCCCTCCACTTT	CASRDTGTDNSPLHF
NA	TRBJ1-2	TRBV2	NA	TGTGCCAGCAGTGACGGACAATTCTATGGCTACACCTTC	CASSDGQFYGYTF
NA	TRBJ2-5	TRBV10-3	few	TGTGCCATCAGTGAGCCAACAGGGTCGAAGGAGACCCAGTACTTC	CAISEPTGSKETQYF
NA	TRBJ1-6	TRBV2	NA	TGTGCCAGCAGTAAGGGGTCCCAGGCACCCCTCCACTTT	CASSKGSQAPLHF
NA	TRBJ1-1	TRBV9	NA	TGTGCCAGCAGCGTAAGGCGGGACACTGAAGCTTTCTTT	CASSVRRDTEAFF
NA	TRBJ1-2	TRBV2	few	TGTGCCAGCAGTGCGGGACGGATCTATGGCTACACCTTC	CASSAGRIYGYTF
NA	TRBJ2-7	TRBV19	few	TGTGCCAGTAGTATTGAAACAGGGCTCTACGAGCAGTACTTC	CASSIETGLYEQYF
NA	TRBJ1-6	TRBV2	few	TGTGCCAGCAACCAGGAGTTCAATAATTCACCCCTCCACTTT	CASNQEFNNSPLHF
NA	TRBJ1-4	TRBV7-9	many	TGTGCCAGCAGCTTATGGCAGAATGAAAAACTGTTTTTT	CASSLWQNEKLFF
NA	TRBJ1-2	TRBV29-1	many	TGCAGCGTCGAAGACCCGGACTATGGCTACACCTTC	CSVEDPDYGYTF
TRBD2	TRBJ2-1	TRBV24-1	NA	TGTGCCACCAGTGATTTAGCGGGAGCAGGGAGCCGGCAGTTCTTC	CATSDLAGAGSRQFF
TRBD2	TRBJ2-7	TRBV3-1	NA	TGTGCCAGCAGCCACGAATTCGGGACTAGCGGGGGGCAATACGAGCAGTACTTC	CASSHEFGTSGGQYEQYF
NA	TRBJ2-7	TRBV19	NA	TGTGCCAGCAGGGCTCGCGGTGACTCCTACGAGCAGTACTTC	CASRARGDSYEQYF